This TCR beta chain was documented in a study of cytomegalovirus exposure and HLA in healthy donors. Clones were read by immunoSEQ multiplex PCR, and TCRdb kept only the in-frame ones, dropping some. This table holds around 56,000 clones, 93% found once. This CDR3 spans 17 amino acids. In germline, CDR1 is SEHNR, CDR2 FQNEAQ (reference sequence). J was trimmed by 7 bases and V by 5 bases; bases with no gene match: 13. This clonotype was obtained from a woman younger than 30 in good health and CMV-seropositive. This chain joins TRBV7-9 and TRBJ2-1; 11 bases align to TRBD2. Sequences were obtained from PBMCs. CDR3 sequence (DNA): TGTGCCAGCAGCCACGCGCCGGGACTAGCGGATCTGAATGAGCAGTTCTTC. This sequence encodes CASSHAPGLADLNEQFF.